The entry below describes one T cell receptor (beta chain). The data stem from a study of monozygotic twins with inflammatory bowel disease. TCRdb re-called the 5' RACE reads; every CDR3 protein appears as one record, without DNA. The sample has approximately 300,000 distinct CDR3 sequences. This TCR was sampled from a human donor with ulcerative colitis or Crohn's disease, or a healthy co-twin of an affected twin (not recorded which). Sequenced input: blood.

CDR3: CASSASGRSTDTQYF. This chain connects TRBV5-4 to TRBJ2-3; the D call of TRBD2 rests on TCRdb alone, since no DNA is present to check it. The CDR3 has 15 amino acids. The germline V gene encodes CDR1 SGHNT and CDR2 YYREEE (reference sequence).